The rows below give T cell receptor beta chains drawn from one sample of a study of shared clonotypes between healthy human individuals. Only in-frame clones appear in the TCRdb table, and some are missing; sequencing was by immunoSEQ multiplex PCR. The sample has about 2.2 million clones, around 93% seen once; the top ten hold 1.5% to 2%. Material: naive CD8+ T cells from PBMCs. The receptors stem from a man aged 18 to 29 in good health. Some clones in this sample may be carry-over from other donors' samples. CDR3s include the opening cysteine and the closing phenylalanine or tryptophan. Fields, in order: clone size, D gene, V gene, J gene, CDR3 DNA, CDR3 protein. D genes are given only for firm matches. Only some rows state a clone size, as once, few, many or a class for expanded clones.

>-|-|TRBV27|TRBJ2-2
TGTGCCAGCAGCCAACGCGGGGCCACCGGGGAGCTGTTTTTT
CASSQRGATGELFF
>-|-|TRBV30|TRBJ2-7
TGTGCCTGGAATTTCGGGGGCCTATTATACGAGCAGTACTTC
CAWNFGGLLYEQYF
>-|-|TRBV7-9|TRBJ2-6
TGTGCCAGCAGCTTAGCAGGGGCTGGGGCCAACGTCCTGACTTTC
CASSLAGAGANVLTF
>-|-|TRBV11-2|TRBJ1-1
TGTGCCAGCAGCTTAGTACGGGGACCAGACACTGAAGCTTTCTTT
CASSLVRGPDTEAFF
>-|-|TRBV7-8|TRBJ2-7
TGTGCCAGCAGCTTAGGGCCTTCCTACGAGCAGTACTTC
CASSLGPSYEQYF
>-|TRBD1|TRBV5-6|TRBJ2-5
TGTGCCAGCAGCACCCGACAGGGGCCCTGGCAAGAGACCCAGTACTTC
CASSTRQGPWQETQYF
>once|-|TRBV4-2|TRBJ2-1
TGTGCCAGCAGCCAAGTAATCTACCTATACAATGAGCAGTTCTTC
CASSQVIYLYNEQFF
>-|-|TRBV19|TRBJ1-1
TGTGCCAGTAGTATCCGCGAGTGGGGGGTTGAAGCTTTCTTT
CASSIREWGVEAFF
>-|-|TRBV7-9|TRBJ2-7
TGTGCCAGCAGCTTAAGGGACGGAACCTACGAGCAGTACTTC
CASSLRDGTYEQYF
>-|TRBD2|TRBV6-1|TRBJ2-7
TGTGCCAGCAGTCCCCTAGCGGGAGCTAAGGAGCAGTACTTC
CASSPLAGAKEQYF
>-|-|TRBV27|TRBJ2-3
TGTGCCAGCAGTCCGGTGGGTAGCACAGATACGCAGTATTTT
CASSPVGSTDTQYF
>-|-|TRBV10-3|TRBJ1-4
TGTGCCATCAGCGCGGGGCGTGAGGGGGCTAATGAAAAACTGTTTTTT
CAISAGREGANEKLFF
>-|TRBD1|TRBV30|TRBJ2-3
TGTGCCTGGAGTACGACAGGGTTTAACACAGATACGCAGTATTTT
CAWSTTGFNTDTQYF
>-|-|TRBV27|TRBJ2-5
TGTGCCAGCAGTTTAAGAGGCGGGACGGGGGAGACCCAGTACTTC
CASSLRGGTGETQYF
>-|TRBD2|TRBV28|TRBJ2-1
TGTGCCAGCAGTCCCACTAGCGGTAAGGACCATGAGCAGTTCTTC
CASSPTSGKDHEQFF
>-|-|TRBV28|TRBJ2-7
TGTGCCACCCGAACAGGTTTCTACGAGCAGTACTTC
CATRTGFYEQYF
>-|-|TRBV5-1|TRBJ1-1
TGCGCCAGCAGCCGTACTAACACTGAAGCTTTCTTT
CASSRTNTEAFF